The source of this TCR beta chain is a study of T cells in Graves' hyperthyroidism and ophthalmopathy. Points from the study as a whole: Blood also held most thyroid clonotypes expanded beyond 0.001.

TCR beta CDR3 regions were amplified from RNA. The TCR CDR3 first-round RT-PCR relied on the HTBI primer set. From the multiplex PCR reads, TCRdb called clonotypes with MiXCR, one entry per CDR3 protein. The top ten hold approximately 11% of the sample, which has over 300,000 distinct CDR3 sequences, around 14% seen once. CDR1 is SNHLY, CDR2 FYNNEI, per germline. There are 14 residues in the CDR3. V was cut by 6 bases and J by 7 bases, with 15 bases left in between. Concerning this clonotype itself: What it recognizes is unknown.

The sequence came from a woman aged 55-69 years with Graves' hyperthyroidism. Sequenced: blood. The chain joins TRBV2 to TRBJ2-2; D is possibly TRBD1 (6 bases). CDR3 DNA: TGTGCCAGCAGCGGATCAGGGGCTGGCGGGGAGCTGTTTTTT. This translates into CASSGSGAGGELFF.